The 10 T cell receptor beta chains below were found in one sample sequenced in a study of beta chain features in type 1 diabetes. cDNA synthesis used the whole RNA isolate, giving expressed TCRB sequences. Data came from immunoSEQ multiplex PCR; TCRdb stores just in-frame clones and leaves some out. This sample has roughly 450,000 clones, with approximately 10% found just once. Material for sequencing was naive CD4+ T cells from blood. The receptors shown here come from a woman aged 18-35 years in good health.

This clone was counted between two and nine times. The gene calls are TRBV10-3 and TRBJ2-7, with unresolved D. Deletions cut 5 bases from V and 2 bases from J, with 10 bases between. CDR1 is ENHRY, CDR2 SYGVKD, per germline. This CDR3 is 13 amino acids long. Here the CDR3 DNA reads TGTGCCATCAGTATAGCCGCGGCCTACGAGCAGTACGTC. It is translated as CAISIAAAYEQYV.

This clone turned up a few times. This chain links TRBV4-3 with TRBJ2-4; D may match TRBD1 or TRBD2 (6 bases each). CDR3 length equals 15 residues. With 0 bases removed from V and 8 bases from J, the gap between germline ends came to 14 bases. Per the germline V gene, CDR1 is LGHNA and CDR2 is YSLEER. CDR3 sequence reads: CASSQDQGGGYIQYF. CDR3 nucleotides: TGCGCCAGCAGCCAAGATCAAGGAGGGGGGTACATTCAGTACTTC.

The chain recombines TRBV9 with TRBJ2-1; 10 nucleotides match TRBD2. The CDR3 is 15 amino acids. CDR1 and CDR2 from the germline V gene are SGDLS and YYNGEE. The V and J ends lost 2 bases and 6 bases, in that order; junction bases with no gene match: 5. The CDR3 DNA sequence: TGTGCCAGCAGCGTCCTAGCGGGAGACGCCAATGAGCAGTTCTTC. Its translation: CASSVLAGDANEQFF.

The rearrangement joins TRBV7-9 to TRBJ1-6; D is uncertain. The V and J ends lost 8 bases and 9 bases respectively, with 11 bases between them. Per the germline V gene, CDR1 is SEHNR and CDR2 is FQNEAQ (reference sequence). The CDR3 sequence is 12 residues long. As DNA, the CDR3 is TGTGCCAGCGGTGGGGAGGGTTCACCCCTCCACTTT. Protein sequence: CASGGEGSPLHF.

The rearrangement links TRBV29-1 to TRBJ2-2, with TRBD1 matching 9 bases. V shed 6 bases and J 4 bases; nucleotides not matched to a gene: 6. CDR3 length equals 14 residues. Germline CDR1 and CDR2: SQVTM and ANQGSEA. The CDR3 loop reads CSVQGARGTGELFF. The CDR3 nucleotides read TGCAGCGTACAGGGGGCTCGTGGCACCGGGGAGCTGTTTTTT.

This chain joins TRBV25-1 and TRBJ1-2, with 10 nucleotides matching TRBD1. In germline, CDR1 is MGHDK, CDR2 SYGVNS. Trimming at V came to 8 bases and at J to 8 bases, leaving 11 bases not matched to a gene. The CDR3 is made up of 14 amino acids. The CDR3 coding sequence is TGTGCCAGCGGATGGACAGGGGGGTTGTGGGGCTACACCTTC. Its protein is CASGWTGGLWGYTF.

This clone was found a few times. This chain connects TRBV6-6 to TRBJ1-5, with a possible D match to TRBD1 (6 bases). The CDR3 totals 12 residues. Trimming left V 8 bases short and J 5 bases short, with 10 bases between. Germline loops: CDR1 MNHNY, CDR2 SVGAGI (reference sequence). CDR3 in DNA: TGTGCCAGCGGGGGGCTTTATCAGCCCCAGCATTTT. It yields the protein CASGGLYQPQHF.

This clone was recorded a few times. V gene TRBV18 combines with J gene TRBJ2-3; D possibly corresponds to TRBD2 (5 bases). Germline CDR1 and CDR2: KGHSH and LQKENI. Trimming removed 0 bases at V and 4 bases at J, with 11 bases between. This CDR3 is 15 amino acids long. The CDR3 region has the DNA TGTGCCAGCTCACCACCACGGGGTTCTTCAGATACGCAGTATTTT. This gives the protein CASSPPRGSSDTQYF.

This clone was recorded once. The chain recombines TRBV5-1 with TRBJ2-3, with D unresolved. Between the trimmed V and J ends, which lost 1 base and 4 bases, there was a span of 7 bases. Germline assignment: CDR1 SGHRS and CDR2 YFSETQ. CDR3 length: 13 residues. DNA for the CDR3: TGCGCCAGCAGCTTGTTTTCCCCAGATACGCAGTATTTT. Translated: CASSLFSPDTQYF. Drawing the rest from reference TRBV5-1 and TRBJ2-3, the complete variable domain is KAGVTQTPRYLIKTRGQQVTLSCSPISGHRSVSWYQQTPGQGLQFLFEYFSETQRNKGNFPGRFSGRQFSNSRSEMNVSTLELGDSALYLCASSLFSPDTQYFGPGTRLTVL.

This clone has only a few counts. The chain joins TRBV2 to TRBJ1-1, with a possible D match to TRBD1 (6 bases). CDR1 SNHLY and CDR2 FYNNEI come from the germline V gene. This CDR3 has 15 residues. Trimming cost V 5 bases and J 4 bases, with 17 bases left between them. The CDR3, as DNA: TGTGCCAGCAGTAAGGACAGCGCGACAGGCACTGAAGCTTTCTTT. Its protein product is CASSKDSATGTEAFF.